This is a list of T cell receptor beta chains from one sample in a study of sequential checkpoint blockade in melanoma. Libraries were prepared by immunoSEQ multiplex PCR; TCRdb keeps only in-frame clonotypes and omits some of them. The data show 7,900 or so clones, with around 22% seen just once and over 4.5% held by the top ten. Specimen: tumor tissue (inferred from file names), collected from a patient given nivolumab and ipilimumab in sequence. All receptors come from a human donor with melanoma. Each CDR3 is given with its conserved first and last residue. D genes are given only for firm matches. Clone sizes are given selectively: once, few, many, or a class where the clone is expanded.

>few|TRBV28|TRBJ2-7|.
TGTGCCAGCAGTTTACCGGGGACCAACGAGCAGTACTTC
CASSLPGTNEQYF
>.|TRBV28|TRBJ2-1|.
TGTGCCAGCAGTCCCAGGCTCCTCCAGTACAATGAGCAGTTCTTC
CASSPRLLQYNEQFF
>.|TRBV11-3|TRBJ1-2|.
TGTGCCAGCAGCTTGGAACATCGCCACTATGGCTACACCTTC
CASSLEHRHYGYTF
>.|TRBV9|TRBJ2-7|.
TGTGCCAGCAGCGTAGATGTGGGGTCCTACGAGCAGTACTTC
CASSVDVGSYEQYF
>.|TRBV11-3|TRBJ2-7|.
TGTGCCAGCAGCTCCCCGGAGTGGGGCGACGAGCAGTACTTC
CASSSPEWGDEQYF
>many|TRBV7-6|TRBJ1-5|TRBD1
TGTGCCAGCAGCTTAAGACAGGGGAGCGATCAGCCCCAGCATTTT
CASSLRQGSDQPQHF
>.|TRBV10-2|TRBJ2-2|TRBD2
TGCGCCAGCACTAGAGGGACTAAGAACACCGGGGAGCTGTTTTTT
CASTRGTKNTGELFF
>.|TRBV10-2|TRBJ1-5|.
TGCGCCAGCAGTGAGCACGGGACGAATCAGCCCCAGCATTTT
CASSEHGTNQPQHF
>medium-sized|TRBV11-3|TRBJ2-1|TRBD2
TGTGCCAGCAGCTCCTCTCCGGGAGGGAGGGGAAGTGAGCAGTTCTTC
CASSSSPGGRGSEQFF
>.|TRBV29-1|TRBJ1-1|.
TGCAGCGCCCTGACAGGTTGGACTGAAGCTTTCTTT
CSALTGWTEAFF
>.|TRBV19|TRBJ2-7|TRBD2
TGTGCCAGTAGTATAGATATTTGGACTAGCTACGAGCAGTACTTC
CASSIDIWTSYEQYF
>many|TRBV6-8|TRBJ2-3|.
TGTGCCAGCAGCCGACTAACAGAGACAGATACGCAGTATTTT
CASSRLTETDTQYF
>many|TRBV11-3|TRBJ2-6|.
TGTGCCAGCAGAAGTTACTCTGGGGCCAACGTCCTGACTTTC
CASRSYSGANVLTF
>few|TRBV11-3|TRBJ2-7|TRBD1
TGTGCCAGCAGCCCGGGGACAGGGAGTCGGGAGCAGTACTTC
CASSPGTGSREQYF
>few|TRBV30|TRBJ2-5|TRBD2
TGTGCCTGGACCCCTAGCGGGAGTGGGGCAGGGACCCAGTACTTC
CAWTPSGSGAGTQYF
>.|TRBV30|TRBJ2-7|TRBD1
TGTGCCTGGAGTGACGGGACAGGGGCGGCCGAGCAGTACTTC
CAWSDGTGAAEQYF
>medium-sized|TRBV11-3|TRBJ1-6|TRBD1
TGTGCCAGCAGCTTAGGGGGGACAGGCCCCTATAATTCACCCCTCCACTTT
CASSLGGTGPYNSPLHF
>.|TRBV19|TRBJ1-6|.
TGTGCCAGTAGTATTCCCCCTCGACAGGACCCCTATAATTCACCCCTCCACTTT
CASSIPPRQDPYNSPLHF
>few|TRBV19|TRBJ2-2|.
TGTGCCAGTAGTATCTCGGACAGTCCCGGGGAGCTGTTTTTT
CASSISDSPGELFF
>.|TRBV19|TRBJ2-7|TRBD1
TGTGCCAGTCCCATACGGGACAGGGGCTACGAGCAGTACTTC
CASPIRDRGYEQYF
>few|TRBV30|TRBJ2-3|TRBD2
TGTGCCTGGAGTGGCGGTAGCGGGGTTACAGATACGCAGTATTTT
CAWSGGSGVTDTQYF
>.|TRBV19|TRBJ2-7|TRBD2
TGTGCCGCATCCCGGGGACTAGCAAACGAGCAGTACTTC
CAASRGLANEQYF
>few|TRBV4-1|TRBJ2-3|.
TGCGCCAGCAGTACTCACACTAACACAGATACGCAGTATTTT
CASSTHTNTDTQYF
>.|TRBV6-1|TRBJ1-4|.
TGTGCCAGCAGTGAAGGCTTCCATAACAGGAGAACCACAACTAATGAAAAACTGTTTTTT
CASSEGFHNRRTTTNEKLFF
>.|TRBV18|TRBJ2-4|.
TGTGCCAGCTCACCAGACGGTAGGGATAACATTCAGTACTTC
CASSPDGRDNIQYF
>few|TRBV11-3|TRBJ2-7|.
TGTGCCAGCAGCTACGGGCAGGTAAATAGCTACGAGCAGTACTTC
CASSYGQVNSYEQYF
>many|TRBV11-3|TRBJ2-5|TRBD1
TGTGCCAGCAGCTCGTTGAGACAGGGAAGGGTTTCCCAGTACTTC
CASSSLRQGRVSQYF
>.|TRBV18|TRBJ2-1|.
TGTGCCAGCTCAACAACAGGATATGAGCAGTTCTTC
CASSTTGYEQFF
>few|TRBV28|TRBJ2-7|TRBD2
TGTGCCAGCACCGTTAGCGGGAGCCCGTCCTACGAGCAGTACTTC
CASTVSGSPSYEQYF
>large|TRBV28|TRBJ2-1|.
TGTGCCAGCAGTTTACAGGAAAACTACAATGAGCAGTTCTTC
CASSLQENYNEQFF
>few|TRBV5-1|TRBJ2-2|TRBD1
TGCGCCAGCAGCCGGGACAGGGCGAACACCGGGGAGCTGTTTTTT
CASSRDRANTGELFF
>.|TRBV18|TRBJ2-1|TRBD1
TGTGCCAGCTCACAACGACAGGGGAGAAGCTCCTACAATGAGCAGTTCTTC
CASSQRQGRSSYNEQFF
>few|TRBV6-8|TRBJ2-3|.
TGTGCCAGCAGTGACGAGGGATTCGGCACAGATACGCAGTATTTT
CASSDEGFGTDTQYF
>few|TRBV5-1|TRBJ2-7|.
TGCGCCAGCAGCTTGGAGGCCAACGTAAACGAGCAGTACTTC
CASSLEANVNEQYF
>.|TRBV28|TRBJ2-7|TRBD2
TGTGCCAGCAGTGCCACATCTAGCGGGAGGAACGAGCAGTACTTC
CASSATSSGRNEQYF
>medium-sized|TRBV11-3|TRBJ2-1|TRBD2
TGTGCCAGCAGCCACAAAAGCGGACTAGCGGGAGGGCCTGAGCAGTTCTTC
CASSHKSGLAGGPEQFF